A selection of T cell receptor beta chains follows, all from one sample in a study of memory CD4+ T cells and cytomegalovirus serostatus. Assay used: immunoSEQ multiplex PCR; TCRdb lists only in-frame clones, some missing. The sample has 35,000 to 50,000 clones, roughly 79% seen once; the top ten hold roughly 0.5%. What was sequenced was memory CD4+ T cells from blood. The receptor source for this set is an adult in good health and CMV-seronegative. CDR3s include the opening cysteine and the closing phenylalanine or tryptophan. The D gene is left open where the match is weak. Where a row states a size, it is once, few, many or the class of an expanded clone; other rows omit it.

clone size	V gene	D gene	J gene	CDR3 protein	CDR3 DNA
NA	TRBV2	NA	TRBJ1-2	CASSALRPEAGGYTF	TGTGCCAGCAGTGCTCTAAGGCCAGAAGCGGGTGGCTACACCTTC
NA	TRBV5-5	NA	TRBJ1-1	CASSLWGTSSEAFF	TGTGCCAGCAGCTTGTGGGGGACATCTTCCGAAGCTTTCTTT
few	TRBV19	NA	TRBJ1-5	CASSIGRLQGSGNQPQHF	TGTGCCAGTAGTATCGGCCGTCTCCAGGGAAGTGGCAATCAGCCCCAGCATTTT
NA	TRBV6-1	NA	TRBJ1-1	CASSELSGLAEAFF	TGTGCCAGCAGTGAACTCAGTGGGCTAGCTGAAGCTTTCTTT
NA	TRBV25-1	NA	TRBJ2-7	CASSEQGYEQYF	TGTGCCAGCAGTGAACAGGGCTACGAGCAGTACTTC
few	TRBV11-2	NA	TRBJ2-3	CASSLGSGGITDTQYF	TGTGCCAGCAGCTTAGGTAGCGGCGGGATCACAGATACGCAGTATTTT
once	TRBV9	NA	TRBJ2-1	CASSLWGGTNNEQFF	TGTGCCAGCAGCCTTTGGGGGGGCACTAACAATGAGCAGTTCTTC
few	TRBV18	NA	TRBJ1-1	CASSPPNTEAFF	TGTGCCAGCTCACCACCGAACACTGAAGCTTTCTTT
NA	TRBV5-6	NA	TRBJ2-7	CASSSYPGHYEQYF	TGTGCCAGCAGCTCCTACCCGGGACACTACGAGCAGTACTTC
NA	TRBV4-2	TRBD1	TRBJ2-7	CASSQSTGYEQYF	TGTGCCAGCAGCCAATCGACAGGGTACGAGCAGTACTTC
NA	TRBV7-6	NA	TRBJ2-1	CASSLGTGFSYNEQFF	TGTGCCAGCAGCTTAGGAACAGGGTTCTCCTACAATGAGCAGTTCTTC
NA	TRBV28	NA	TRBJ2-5	CASSDRWYQYF	TGTGCCAGCAGTGACAGGTGGTACCAGTACTTC
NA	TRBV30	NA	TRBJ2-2	CAWSVSAGELFF	TGTGCCTGGAGTGTATCGGCCGGGGAGCTGTTTTTT
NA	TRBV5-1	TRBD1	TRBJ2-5	CASRAIYRGDQETQYF	TGCGCCAGCAGGGCCATATACAGGGGTGACCAAGAGACCCAGTACTTC
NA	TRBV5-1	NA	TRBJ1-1	CASSFSAGAEAFF	TGCGCCAGCAGCTTCAGCGCAGGGGCTGAAGCTTTCTTT
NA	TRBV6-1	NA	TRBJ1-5	CALGTGQPQHF	TGTGCCCTAGGAACCGGTCAGCCCCAGCATTTT
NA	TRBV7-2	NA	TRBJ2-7	CASSASSYEQYF	TGTGCCAGCAGCGCGTCCAGCTACGAGCAGTACTTC
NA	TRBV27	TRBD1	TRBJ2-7	CASSFQAGGEYEQYF	TGTGCCAGCAGTTTTCAGGCAGGGGGCGAATACGAGCAGTACTTC
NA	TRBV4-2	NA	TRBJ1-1	CASSQDTGTNTEAFF	TGTGCCAGCAGCCAAGATACGGGGACGAACACTGAAGCTTTCTTT
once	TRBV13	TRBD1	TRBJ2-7	CASSSRTGGSYEQYF	TGTGCCAGCAGCTCCAGGACAGGGGGCTCCTACGAGCAGTACTTC
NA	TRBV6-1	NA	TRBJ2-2	CASSETGTNTGELFF	TGTGCCAGCAGTGAAACAGGCACGAACACCGGGGAGCTGTTTTTT
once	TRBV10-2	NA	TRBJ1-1	CASSEVGGDTEAFF	TGCGCCAGCAGTGAGGTGGGGGGGGACACTGAAGCTTTCTTT
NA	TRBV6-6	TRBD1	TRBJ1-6	CASSYGETGGASPLHF	TGTGCCAGCAGTTACGGCGAGACAGGGGGGGCTTCACCCCTCCACTTT
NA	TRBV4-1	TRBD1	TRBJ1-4	CASSTGGQNEKLFF	TGCGCCAGCAGCACCGGGGGACAGAATGAAAAACTGTTTTTT
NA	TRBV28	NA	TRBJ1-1	CASSFLGGGTEAFF	TGTGCCAGCAGTTTCTTAGGAGGCGGAACTGAAGCTTTCTTT
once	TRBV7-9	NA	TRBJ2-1	CASRSYYDPYNEQFF	TGTGCCAGCAGATCCTATTACGACCCCTACAATGAGCAGTTCTTC
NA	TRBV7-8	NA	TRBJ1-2	CASSPGGGPNYGYTF	TGTGCCAGCAGTCCCGGAGGGGGGCCGAACTATGGCTACACCTTC
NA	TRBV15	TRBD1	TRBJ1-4	CATSRDGTGGNEKLFF	TGTGCCACCAGCAGAGATGGCACAGGGGGTAATGAAAAACTGTTTTTT
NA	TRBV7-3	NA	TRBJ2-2	CASSLTRGAGELFF	TGTGCCAGCAGCTTGACAAGGGGAGCCGGGGAGCTGTTTTTT
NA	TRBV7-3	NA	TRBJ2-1	CASSLIANRYNEQFF	TGTGCCAGCAGCTTAATAGCGAATCGCTACAATGAGCAGTTCTTC
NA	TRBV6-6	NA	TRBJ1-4	CASSTQGPFSNEKLFF	TGTGCCAGCAGTACCCAAGGGCCCTTCTCTAATGAAAAACTGTTTTTT
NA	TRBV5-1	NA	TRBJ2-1	CASSRGQPRSYNEQFF	TGCGCCAGCAGCAGAGGACAGCCTCGCTCCTACAATGAGCAGTTCTTC
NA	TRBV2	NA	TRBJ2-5	CASSMYPQETQYF	TGTGCCAGCAGCATGTACCCCCAAGAGACCCAGTACTTC
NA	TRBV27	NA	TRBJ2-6	CASSPRLPAGANVLTF	TGTGCCAGCAGCCCAAGGCTCCCGGCTGGGGCCAACGTCCTGACTTTC
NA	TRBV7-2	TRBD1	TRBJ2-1	CASSLRGGQYEQFF	TGTGCCAGCAGCTTAAGAGGGGGACAGTATGAGCAGTTCTTC
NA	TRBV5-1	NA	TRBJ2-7	CASSSDQGSYEQYF	TGCGCCAGCAGCTCGGACCAAGGATCCTACGAGCAGTACTTC
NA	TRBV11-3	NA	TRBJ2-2	CASSPTGRGTGELFF	TGTGCCAGCAGCCCGACAGGGAGGGGCACCGGGGAGCTGTTTTTT
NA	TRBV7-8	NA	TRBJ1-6	CASSPRDGYSPLHF	TGTGCCAGCAGCCCCCGGGACGGATATTCACCCCTCCACTTT
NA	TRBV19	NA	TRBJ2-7	CASTSPAGSYEQYF	TGTGCCAGTACCTCCCCCGCAGGGAGCTACGAGCAGTACTTC
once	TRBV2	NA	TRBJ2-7	CASSEGPFNYEQYF	TGTGCCAGCAGTGAAGGTCCTTTCAACTACGAGCAGTACTTC
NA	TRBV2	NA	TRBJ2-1	CASAGLVGMDEQFF	TGTGCCTCAGCGGGCTTGGTAGGGATGGATGAGCAGTTCTTC
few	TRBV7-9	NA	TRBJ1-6	CASSTRLPNSPLHF	TGTGCCAGCAGCACCCGTTTACCTAATTCACCCCTCCACTTT
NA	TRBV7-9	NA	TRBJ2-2	CASSTFRGSDTGELFF	TGTGCCAGCAGTACCTTTCGGGGGTCCGACACCGGGGAGCTGTTTTTT
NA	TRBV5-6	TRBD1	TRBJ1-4	CASSLEGASIEEKLFF	TGTGCCAGCAGCCTGGAGGGGGCGTCCATCGAAGAAAAACTGTTTTTT
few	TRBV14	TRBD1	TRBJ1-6	CASSQDLWTGPSSPLHF	TGTGCCAGCAGCCAAGATCTTTGGACAGGGCCAAGTTCACCCCTCCACTTT
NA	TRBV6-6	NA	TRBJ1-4	CASRPPSTVGEKLFF	TGTGCCAGCAGGCCCCCGTCTACAGTAGGTGAAAAACTGTTTTTT
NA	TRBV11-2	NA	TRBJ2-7	CASSLNGRIYEQYF	TGTGCCAGCAGCTTAAACGGAAGGATCTACGAGCAGTACTTC
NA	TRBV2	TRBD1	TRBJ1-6	CASRQGSYNSPLHF	TGTGCCAGCAGACAGGGGTCCTATAATTCACCCCTCCACTTT
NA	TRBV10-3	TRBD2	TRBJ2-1	CAISTYGGGLVNEQFF	TGTGCCATCAGTACCTACGGGGGGGGCCTCGTTAATGAGCAGTTCTTC
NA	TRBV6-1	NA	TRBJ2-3	CASSAQVTDTQYF	TGTGCCAGCAGTGCCCAGGTCACAGATACGCAGTATTTT
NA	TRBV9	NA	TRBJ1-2	CASSPQGGYGYTF	TGTGCCAGCAGCCCTCAAGGGGGGTATGGCTACACCTTC
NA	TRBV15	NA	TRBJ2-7	CATSGAGKKYEQYF	TGTGCCACCAGTGGGGCAGGGAAGAAATACGAGCAGTACTTC
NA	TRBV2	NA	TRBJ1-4	CASSEQGGGEKLFF	TGTGCCAGCAGTGAACAGGGAGGCGGTGAAAAACTGTTTTTT
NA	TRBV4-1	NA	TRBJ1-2	CASSQVQGSNYGYTF	TGCGCCAGCAGCCAAGTGCAGGGCTCTAACTATGGCTACACCTTC
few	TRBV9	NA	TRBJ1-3	CASSVYGETGNTIYF	TGTGCCAGCAGCGTATACGGGGAGACTGGAAACACCATATATTTT
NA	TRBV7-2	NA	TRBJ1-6	CASSLGQTNSPLHF	TGTGCCAGCAGCCTAGGACAGACTAATTCACCCCTCCACTTT
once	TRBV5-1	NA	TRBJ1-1	CASSDRTASDTEAFF	TGCGCCAGCAGCGATCGGACAGCCTCAGACACTGAAGCTTTCTTT
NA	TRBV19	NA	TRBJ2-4	CASSMGRGAKNIQYF	TGTGCCAGTAGTATGGGGCGAGGGGCCAAAAACATTCAGTACTTC
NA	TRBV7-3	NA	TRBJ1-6	CASSLRRSYNSPLHF	TGTGCCAGCAGCTTAAGACGCTCCTATAATTCACCCCTCCACTTT
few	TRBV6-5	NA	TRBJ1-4	CASSYSSGSRKLFF	TGTGCCAGCAGTTATTCGTCAGGGAGTCGAAAACTGTTTTTT